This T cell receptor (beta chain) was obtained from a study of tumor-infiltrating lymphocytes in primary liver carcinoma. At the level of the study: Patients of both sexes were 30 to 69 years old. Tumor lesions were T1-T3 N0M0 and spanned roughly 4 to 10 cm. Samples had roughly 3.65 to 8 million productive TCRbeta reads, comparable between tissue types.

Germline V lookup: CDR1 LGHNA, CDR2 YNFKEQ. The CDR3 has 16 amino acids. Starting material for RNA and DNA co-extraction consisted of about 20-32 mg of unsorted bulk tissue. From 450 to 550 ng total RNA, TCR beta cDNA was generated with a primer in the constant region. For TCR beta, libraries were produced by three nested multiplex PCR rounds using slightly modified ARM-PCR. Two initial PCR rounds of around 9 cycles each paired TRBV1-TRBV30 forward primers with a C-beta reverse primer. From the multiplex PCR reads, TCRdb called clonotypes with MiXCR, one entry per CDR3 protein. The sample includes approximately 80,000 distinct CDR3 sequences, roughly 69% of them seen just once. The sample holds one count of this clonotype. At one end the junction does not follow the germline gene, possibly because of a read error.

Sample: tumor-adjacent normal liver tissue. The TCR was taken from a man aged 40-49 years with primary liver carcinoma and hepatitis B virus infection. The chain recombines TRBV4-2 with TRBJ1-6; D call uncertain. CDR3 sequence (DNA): TGTGCCAGTAGCCAATGTGGGAGCTCCTATAATTCACCCCTCCACTTT. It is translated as CASSQCGSSYNSPLHF.